These T cell receptor beta chains were read from a single sample in a study of OX40 agonist ivuxolimab in advanced cancers. Data came from immunoSEQ multiplex PCR; TCRdb stores just in-frame clones and leaves some out. The sample lists fewer than 55,000 clones; about 81% were seen once. This specimen consisted of CD4+ or CD8+ T cells sorted from blood, obtained in a trial of the OX40 agonist ivuxolimab. All receptors derive from an adult with an advanced solid tumor such as melanoma, head and neck, liver or kidney cancer. Both conserved end residues are part of each CDR3. Each record gives: D gene, V gene, J gene, clone size, CDR3 protein, CDR3 DNA. The D gene is left open where the match is weak. Clone size is not always given. Where it is, it says once, few, many or a class for expanded clones.

-	TRBV5-1	TRBJ1-1	-	CASSLGTVNTEAFF	TGCGCCAGCAGCTTGGGGACGGTGAACACTGAAGCTTTCTTT
TRBD1	TRBV9	TRBJ2-3	-	CASSTGTGAATDTQYF	TGTGCCAGCAGCACTGGGACAGGGGCGGCCACAGATACGCAGTATTTT
-	TRBV5-4	TRBJ1-2	-	CASSFEWGDNGYTF	TGTGCCAGCAGCTTTGAGTGGGGGGATAATGGCTACACCTTC
-	TRBV12-5	TRBJ2-5	-	CASEATGGAIGTQYF	TGTGCTAGTGAAGCAACAGGAGGGGCAATAGGTACCCAGTACTTC
TRBD2	TRBV9	TRBJ2-2	-	CASSVALAGRDGELFF	TGTGCCAGCAGCGTAGCACTAGCGGGGCGGGACGGGGAGCTGTTTTTT
-	TRBV5-6	TRBJ2-6	-	CASSGDGGANVLTF	TGTGCCAGCAGCGGGGACGGTGGGGCCAACGTCCTGACTTTC
-	TRBV5-4	TRBJ1-5	-	CASSVRAQPQHF	TGTGCCAGCAGCGTGAGAGCCCAGCCCCAGCATTTT
TRBD2	TRBV7-2	TRBJ2-3	few	CASRRTSGTLTDTQYF	TGTGCCAGCAGAAGGACTAGCGGGACCTTAACAGATACGCAGTATTTT
-	TRBV28	TRBJ1-2	once	CASSSGPGGYTF	TGTGCCAGCAGTTCTGGGCCCGGTGGCTACACCTTC
-	TRBV7-9	TRBJ1-5	few	CASSQAPGHQPQHF	TGTGCCAGCAGCCAGGCACCGGGGCATCAGCCCCAGCATTTT
-	TRBV29-1	TRBJ1-1	-	CSVVSGQRNTEAFF	TGCAGCGTTGTTAGTGGGCAGCGGAACACTGAAGCTTTCTTT
-	TRBV5-1	TRBJ2-5	-	CASSLVGRVQETQYF	TGCGCCAGCAGCTTGGTGGGTCGGGTCCAAGAGACCCAGTACTTC
-	TRBV15	TRBJ1-6	-	CATSRDTAREGSPLHF	TGTGCCACCAGCAGAGATACGGCAAGGGAAGGTTCACCCCTCCACTTT
-	TRBV6-1	TRBJ1-4	-	CASSEAQLFNEKLFF	TGTGCCAGCAGCGAGGCACAGCTCTTTAATGAAAAACTGTTTTTT
TRBD2	TRBV10-3	TRBJ2-1	-	CAISPGGYNEQFF	TGTGCCATCAGCCCCGGGGGGTACAATGAGCAGTTCTTC
-	TRBV9	TRBJ1-3	-	CASSVGTVTGNTIYF	TGTGCCAGCAGCGTAGGGACGGTCACTGGAAACACCATATATTTT
TRBD1	TRBV5-6	TRBJ2-5	-	CASSLGVQGKRETQYF	TGTGCCAGCAGCTTGGGGGTACAGGGGAAGAGGGAGACCCAGTACTTC
-	TRBV6-5	TRBJ1-4	-	CASRGDATNEKLFF	TGTGCCAGCAGAGGGGATGCAACTAATGAAAAACTGTTTTTT
TRBD1	TRBV5-5	TRBJ2-1	-	CASSSAGGPYNEQFF	TGTGCCAGCAGCTCGGCAGGGGGCCCCTACAATGAGCAGTTCTTC
-	TRBV11-2	TRBJ2-1	-	CASSLDTGQMNEQFF	TGTGCCAGCAGCTTAGATACGGGGCAGATGAATGAGCAGTTCTTC
TRBD2	TRBV6-1	TRBJ2-3	-	CASSENSASGGATDTQYF	TGTGCCAGCAGTGAAAATTCGGCTAGCGGGGGGGCCACAGATACGCAGTATTTT
-	TRBV20-1	TRBJ2-1	-	CSARGGYEQFF	TGCAGTGCCCGGGGCGGCTATGAGCAGTTCTTC
-	TRBV6-5	TRBJ1-2	-	CASSPNPGDGYTF	TGTGCCAGCAGTCCGAACCCCGGGGATGGCTACACCTTC
-	TRBV7-2	TRBJ2-3	-	CASSLVGRTDTQYF	TGTGCCAGCAGCTTAGTAGGGCGTACAGATACGCAGTATTTT
TRBD2	TRBV7-3	TRBJ2-3	-	CASSLTSGISTDTQYF	TGTGCCAGCAGCCTCACTAGCGGGATTAGCACAGATACGCAGTATTTT
TRBD2	TRBV14	TRBJ2-4	-	CASSYGGANLRNIQYF	TGTGCCAGCAGCTACGGGGGGGCGAACTTAAGAAACATTCAGTACTTC
-	TRBV18	TRBJ2-5	-	CASSRERETQYF	TGTGCCAGCTCTCGGGAGAGAGAGACCCAGTACTTC
-	TRBV28	TRBJ2-7	-	CASSVEGVRVQYF	TGTGCCAGCAGCGTGGAGGGGGTCCGGGTGCAGTACTTC
TRBD2	TRBV28	TRBJ2-7	-	CASRRGQRGGSSYEQYF	TGTGCCAGCAGAAGGGGACAGCGGGGGGGTAGCTCCTACGAGCAGTACTTC
-	TRBV6-9	TRBJ2-3	-	CASCSSLPSTDTQYF	TGTGCCAGCTGCTCGAGTCTTCCTAGCACAGATACGCAGTATTTT
-	TRBV10-3	TRBJ1-1	-	CAISESKTLNTEAFF	TGTGCCATCAGTGAGTCGAAAACATTGAACACTGAAGCTTTCTTT
TRBD2	TRBV19	TRBJ2-5	once	CASSIVGVGGAWETQYF	TGTGCCAGTAGTATAGTAGGCGTCGGGGGGGCCTGGGAGACCCAGTACTTC
-	TRBV2	TRBJ1-5	-	CASSSSLNNQPQHF	TGTGCCAGCAGTTCGAGCCTTAACAATCAGCCCCAGCATTTT
TRBD2	TRBV6-8	TRBJ2-3	-	CASSYSMVASGEGDTQYF	TGTGCCAGCAGTTACTCGATGGTCGCTAGCGGGGAGGGAGATACGCAGTATTTT
TRBD2	TRBV7-2	TRBJ2-5	-	CASSRTSGLAETQYF	TGTGCCAGCAGCCGTACGAGCGGACTAGCGGAGACCCAGTACTTC
-	TRBV19	TRBJ1-6	-	CASKENSYNSPLHF	TGTGCCAGCAAAGAGAACTCCTATAATTCACCCCTCCACTTT
TRBD2	TRBV18	TRBJ2-1	few	CASSPGAGGTNEQFF	TGTGCCAGCTCACCAGGGGCGGGGGGTACCAATGAGCAGTTCTTC
TRBD1	TRBV18	TRBJ2-5	once	CASSRDRGRETQYF	TGTGCCAGCTCACGAGACAGGGGGCGTGAGACCCAGTACTTC
-	TRBV7-6	TRBJ1-1	-	CASSKRGNAEAFF	TGTGCCAGCAGCAAAAGGGGGAACGCTGAAGCTTTCTTT
-	TRBV2	TRBJ2-2	-	CASSERAGWTGELFF	TGTGCCAGCAGTGAACGGGCAGGCTGGACCGGGGAGCTGTTTTTT